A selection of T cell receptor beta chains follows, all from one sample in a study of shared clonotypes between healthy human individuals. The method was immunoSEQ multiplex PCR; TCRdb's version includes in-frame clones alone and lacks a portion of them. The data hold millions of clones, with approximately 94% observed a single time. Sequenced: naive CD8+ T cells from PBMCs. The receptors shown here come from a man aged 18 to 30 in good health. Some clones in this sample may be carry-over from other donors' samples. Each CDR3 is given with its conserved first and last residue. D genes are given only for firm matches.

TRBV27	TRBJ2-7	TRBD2	CASSPRSGGLTYEQYF
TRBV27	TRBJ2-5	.	CASSSLRETQYF
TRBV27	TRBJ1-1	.	CASSLAPWGMNTEAFF
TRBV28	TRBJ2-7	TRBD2	CASSLHSALTSGRTYEQYF
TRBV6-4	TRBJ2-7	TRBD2	CASSDPGTSTYEQYF
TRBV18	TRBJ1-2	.	CASSPEKAIYGYTF
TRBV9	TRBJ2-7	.	CASSSRPNEQYF
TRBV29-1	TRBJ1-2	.	CSASGEVGYTF
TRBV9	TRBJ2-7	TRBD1	CASSVSPSQGAAYEQYF
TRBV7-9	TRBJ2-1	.	CASSSQGSYNEQFF
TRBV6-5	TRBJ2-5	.	CASTLQGFGTQYF
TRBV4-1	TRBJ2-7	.	CASSLKGAGSYEQYF
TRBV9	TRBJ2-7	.	CASSVAAETLFNEQYF
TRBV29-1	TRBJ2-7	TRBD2	CSVSAGVNEQYF
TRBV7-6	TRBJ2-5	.	CASSLLASPQETQYF
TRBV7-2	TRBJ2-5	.	CASSFELRPQETQYF
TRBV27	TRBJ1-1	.	CASSRLSGDTEAFF
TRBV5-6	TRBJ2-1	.	CASSLVAGANEQFF
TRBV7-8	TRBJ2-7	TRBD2	CASTSGRSPYEQYF
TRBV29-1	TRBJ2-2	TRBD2	CSVEGLAGTTGELFF
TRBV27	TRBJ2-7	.	CATGARGEQYF
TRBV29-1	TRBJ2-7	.	CSVEFPKLQGQSSYEQYF
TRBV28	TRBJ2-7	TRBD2	CASSRLAGNYEQYF
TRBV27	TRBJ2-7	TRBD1	CASRGQGNYEQYF
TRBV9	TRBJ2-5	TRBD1	CASSVDPKAGGQETQYF
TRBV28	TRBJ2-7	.	CASSRDLQIYEQYF
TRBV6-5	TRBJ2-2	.	CASSYSGMNTGELFF
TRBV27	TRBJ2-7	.	CASTPSEGELSYEQYF
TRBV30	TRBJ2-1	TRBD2	CAWSVIGGSYNEQFF
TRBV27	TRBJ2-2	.	CASSEYGVAGELFF
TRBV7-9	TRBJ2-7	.	CASSDNGRSYEQYF
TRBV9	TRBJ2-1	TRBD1	CASSPGDGTDRNEQFF
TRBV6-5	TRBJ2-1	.	CASSYSIGESYNEQFF
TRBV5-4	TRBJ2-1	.	CASRHRAYNEQFF
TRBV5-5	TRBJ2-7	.	CASSLGGYEQYF
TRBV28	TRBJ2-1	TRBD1	CASSSTGGWPDNEQFF
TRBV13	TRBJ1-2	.	CASSPLLGGNYGYTF
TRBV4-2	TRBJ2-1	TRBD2	CASSQAKLAGDDEQFF
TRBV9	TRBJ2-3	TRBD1	CASSIRGTGGRGTDTQYF
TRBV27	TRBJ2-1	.	CASRERAYNEQFF
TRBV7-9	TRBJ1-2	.	CASSPSTGSLYGYTF
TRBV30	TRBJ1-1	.	CAWVFLNTEAFF
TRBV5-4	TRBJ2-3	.	CASSLLGITDTQYF
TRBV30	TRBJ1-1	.	CAWSRGFGNTEAFF
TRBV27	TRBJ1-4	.	CASSLLGGSEKLFF
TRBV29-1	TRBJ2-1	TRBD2	CSVETSGSSYNEQFF
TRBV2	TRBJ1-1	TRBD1	CASSNDRDSMNTEAFF